One T cell receptor (beta chain) is described in this entry. Its antigen is unidentified. Trimming took off 2 bases at V and 2 bases at J, with 10 bases between the two ends. This CDR3 comprises 15 residues. The germline V gene has CDR1 MNHEY and CDR2 SVGAGI. This specimen belongs to a study of cytomegalovirus exposure and HLA in healthy donors. Background on the study: Per a later analysis, the roughly 700 first-cohort and 100 to 150 validation repertoires shared one platform. The study's findings and limits: Cytomegalovirus status, reportedly, was diagnosed with high specificity and sensitivity by the classifier.

Only in-frame clones appear in the TCRdb table, and some are missing; sequencing was by immunoSEQ multiplex PCR. The profile shows 300,000 to 400,000 clones, roughly 89% of them singletons. Sequenced input: PBMCs. The receptor was isolated from a woman aged 18-29 years in good health and CMV-seronegative. The V call is TRBV6-5, the J call TRBJ2-1; no definite D call. The CDR3 sequence is CASSYGGAAYNEQFF. The CDR3 DNA reads TGTGCCAGCAGTTACGGCGGAGCTGCCTACAATGAGCAGTTCTTC.